This is a list of T cell receptor beta chains from one sample in a study of blood T cell repertoires in COVID-19. TCRdb keeps only in-frame clones here, not all; method: immunoSEQ multiplex PCR. The table lists about 160,000 clones, roughly 82% of them singletons. The sample comprised peripheral blood. These receptors were taken from a woman between 40 and 50 years old with COVID-19, enrolled during active disease. CDR3s include the opening cysteine and the closing phenylalanine or tryptophan. The D gene is left open where the match is weak. A clone size is listed for some rows: how often the clone was seen (once, few, many), or a class if it is expanded.

D	size	V	J	DNA	CDR3
.	once	TRBV4-1	TRBJ1-3	TGCGCCAGCAGCCAAGGTTTAAACTCTGGAAACACCATATATTTT	CASSQGLNSGNTIYF
.	.	TRBV27	TRBJ2-2	TGTGCCAGCAGTTCCTCGACTCGTTCCGGGGAGCTGTTTTTT	CASSSSTRSGELFF
.	.	TRBV29-1	TRBJ1-2	TGCAGCGTTGTGCACAGCTCCTTCTATGGCTACACCTTC	CSVVHSSFYGYTF
TRBD1	.	TRBV19	TRBJ2-5	TGTGCCAGTAGTATTATGGGGCAGGGGGCGTTGGAGACCCAGTACTTC	CASSIMGQGALETQYF
TRBD1	.	TRBV19	TRBJ1-2	TGTGCCAGTAGTATAGAACAGGGGGCTGTCGGCTACACCTTC	CASSIEQGAVGYTF
.	.	TRBV3-1/TRBV3-2	TRBJ1-4	TGTGCCAGCAGCCCGGGGGTCCGGGAAAAACTGTTTTTT	CASSPGVREKLFF
TRBD2	few	TRBV19	TRBJ2-1	TGTGCCAGTAGTATGGGGGCGGGAGGGCCCAATGAGCAGTTCTTC	CASSMGAGGPNEQFF
.	.	TRBV20-1	TRBJ2-2	TGCAGTACAGGAGTCAACGGGGAGCTGTTTTTT	CSTGVNGELFF
.	once	TRBV7-3	TRBJ2-1	TGTGCCAGCAGCTCGAGGGTGGGTGAGCAGTTCTTC	CASSSRVGEQFF
.	.	TRBV28	TRBJ2-5	TGTGCCACCAAAAGTGGAGGACGGGAGACCCAGTACTTC	CATKSGGRETQYF
.	.	TRBV2	TRBJ1-2	TGTGCCAGCAGTGACCCCCCCGTATTCAACTATGGCTACACCTTC	CASSDPPVFNYGYTF
.	.	TRBV5-4	TRBJ1-4	TGTGCCAGCAGCTTGGGGTCCTCCTCAAGCGGAAAACTGTTTTTT	CASSLGSSSSGKLFF
.	.	TRBV7-8	TRBJ1-3	TGTGCCAGCAGCTTCCGGGGGGCCGGGGAAGGAAACACCATATATTTT	CASSFRGAGEGNTIYF
TRBD1	.	TRBV12-3/TRBV12-4	TRBJ1-6	TGTGCCAGCAGCCAGACAGGGTTTACACCCCTCCACTTT	CASSQTGFTPLHF
TRBD1	.	TRBV3-1/TRBV3-2	TRBJ1-6	TGTGCCAGCAGCCAAGGACAGGGTACCCTCCACTTT	CASSQGQGTLHF
.	.	TRBV27	TRBJ2-7	TGTGCCAGCAGTCTCCTCAGGGGTAGGTCCTACGAGCAGTACTTC	CASSLLRGRSYEQYF
.	.	TRBV7-9	TRBJ2-1	TGTGCCAGCAGCCACTACTTTGGTGTCGTCAGTAATGAGCAGTTCTTC	CASSHYFGVVSNEQFF
.	few	TRBV5-6	TRBJ1-6	TGTGCCAGCAGCCAAGTAGGACACGACTATAATTCACCCCTCCACTTT	CASSQVGHDYNSPLHF
.	few	TRBV19	TRBJ2-3	TGTGCCAGTCGCCAGGGGCTAGCGGACACAGATACGCAGTATTTT	CASRQGLADTDTQYF
.	.	TRBV7-9	TRBJ2-7	TGTGCCAGCAGCCCCGCACCAGGGACCTACGAGCAGTACTTC	CASSPAPGTYEQYF
.	.	TRBV7-8	TRBJ1-6	TGTGCCAGCAGCTTTAGACCGGGACAACAGGGTTCACCCCTCCACTTT	CASSFRPGQQGSPLHF
TRBD2	once	TRBV6-5	TRBJ2-1	TGTGCCAGCAGCGACTTGCCGGGGGGAGGGAATGAGCAGTTCTTC	CASSDLPGGGNEQFF
.	once	TRBV5-1	TRBJ2-1	TGCGCCAGCAGCTTGTTCTCGGGGTTAAACAATGAGCAGTTCTTC	CASSLFSGLNNEQFF
TRBD1	once	TRBV7-6	TRBJ1-2	TGTGCCAGCAGCTTGCGGACAGGGGTGGGCTATGGCTACACCTTC	CASSLRTGVGYGYTF
TRBD1	.	TRBV7-9	TRBJ2-1	TGTGCCAGCAGCTCCCGGGACAGGGGAAAGGACAATGAGCAGTTCTTC	CASSSRDRGKDNEQFF
.	.	TRBV2	TRBJ1-1	TGTGCCAGCTACACCAGGAACACTGAAGCTTTCTTT	CASYTRNTEAFF
TRBD2	once	TRBV29-1	TRBJ2-2	TGCAGCGTTGAGGCCGGGACTAGCGGGAGGTTCGGGGAGCTGTTTTTT	CSVEAGTSGRFGELFF
.	.	TRBV27	TRBJ1-2	TGTGCCAGCAGTCCCGCAGTCCACAGGAGGGTATATGGCTACACCTTC	CASSPAVHRRVYGYTF
TRBD2	.	TRBV4-2	TRBJ2-2	TGTGCCAGCAGCCAAGAGGTGCTAGCGGCTGTACGCGGGGAGCTGTTTTTT	CASSQEVLAAVRGELFF
TRBD1	.	TRBV11-3	TRBJ2-7	TGTGCCAGCAGTCGACAGGGGGTTGACGAGCAGTACTTC	CASSRQGVDEQYF
.	.	TRBV28	TRBJ2-7	TGTGCCAGCAGTTTTGGGGGGTTCGAGCAGTACTTC	CASSFGGFEQYF